Included here is one T cell receptor beta chain sequence, with context. Its target is not known. Assay: immunoSEQ multiplex PCR; the TCRdb copy retains only in-frame clones and omits some. The data contain about 2,500,000 clones, approximately 94% of them singletons. The sample comes from a study of shared clonotypes between healthy human individuals. Study in general: Samples came from a couple of female and a few male donors aged 18 to 49. General study results and limits: The researchers took only blood, and tissue repertoires probably look different.

Healthy and HIV-negative, the adult donors had no recent acute infections or vaccinations. The study separated CD4+ cells into CD45RA+ naive and CD45RA-negative memory subsets. Germline assignment: CDR1 SEHNR and CDR2 FQNEAQ (reference sequence). CDR3 length equals 13 residues. V lost 3 bases and J 5 bases, leaving 10 bases between the germline ends. The chain links TRBV7-9 to TRBJ1-1; D gene uncertain. This clonotype was sampled from a young man in good health. Sequenced sample: naive CD4+ T cells sorted from blood. Subset described: CD45RA+ positively selected. CDR3 sequence (DNA): TGTGCCAGCAGCTTGGACGAGAGAACTGAAGCTTTCTTT. This encodes CASSLDERTEAFF. The full variable domain, completed using reference TRBV7-9 and TRBJ1-1, is DTGVSQNPRHKITKRGQNVTFRCDPISEHNRLYWYRQTLGQGPEFLTYFQNEAQLEKSRLLSDRFSAERPKGSFSTLEIQRTEQGDSAMYLCASSLDERTEAFFGQGTRLTVV.